The text below deals with one T cell receptor beta chain. This CDR3 is 11 amino acids long. The germline V and J ends were trimmed by 2 bases and 10 bases, with 5 bases remaining between them. This entry belongs to a study of blood T cell repertoires in COVID-19. In the original analysis: Reference gene primers were amplified, and this amplification served to estimate nucleated cell counts. Profiling relied on immunoSEQ multiplex PCR, and the TCRdb table lists in-frame clones only, not all of them. V, J and clone size reflect that table, while D and trimming were determined from the DNA. The sample holds roughly 260,000 clones, 87% seen once.

The chain carries TRBV12-3 or TRBV12-4 and TRBJ1-4; D is unclear. The sequence was obtained from a woman between 50 and 59 years old with acute or convalescent COVID-19. What was sequenced was peripheral blood. The chain's CDR3 is CASSLLGKLFF. For the CDR3, the DNA is TGTGCCAGCAGTTTACTAGGAAAACTGTTTTTT.